This T cell receptor beta chain was obtained from a study of blood T cells in healthy people across ages. V was shortened by 1 base and J by 15 bases, with 4 bases between the two germline ends. The CDR3 totals 9 residues. The V gene's germline CDR1 is SGHTA and CDR2 FQGNSA. The use of a sample-barcoded 5' primer and a J-beta primer mix characterized a second PCR of about 7 to 12 cycles. TCRdb independently ran MiXCR on the 5' RACE reads; one entry per CDR3 protein. Here the sample spans approximately 800,000 distinct CDR3 sequences, 58% being singletons. This TCR was recovered from a man aged 30-40 years in good health. The specimen sequenced was blood. The V and J genes are TRBV7-2 and TRBJ2-1, with unresolved D. This chain's CDR3 is CASSLDLFF. The CDR3 DNA reads TGTGCCAGCAGCTTAGATCTGTTCTTC. The full variable domain, its missing parts supplied by reference TRBV7-2 and TRBJ2-1, is GAGVSQSPSNKVTEKGKDVELRCDPISGHTALYWYRQSLGQGLEFLIYFQGNSAPDKSGLPSDRFSAERTGGSVSTLTIQRTQQEDSAVYLCASSLDLFFGPGTRLTVL.